This T cell receptor (beta chain) came from a study of blood T cell repertoires in COVID-19. Source study methods: Nucleated cell counts were estimated from reference gene primer amplification. Sequencing was performed with immunoSEQ multiplex PCR; in TCRdb, only in-frame clones are kept and a portion is missing. V and J calls and clone size come straight from that table; D and trimming were deduced from the DNA. The table lists under 300,000 clones, about 80% of them singletons. A few counts support this clone. The length of the CDR3 is 15 residues. The ends were cut back, 3 bases at V and 7 bases at J, with 16 bases in the middle. Germline values: CDR1 SNHLY, CDR2 FYNNEI.

Sequencing was done on a sample of peripheral blood. The rearrangement joins TRBV2 to TRBJ2-1; D is possibly TRBD2 (7 bases). This receptor was identified in an elderly woman with acute or convalescent COVID-19. CDR3 protein: CASSDRGGAGNEQFF. The CDR3 DNA follows: TGTGCCAGCAGTGATCGTGGGGGGGCCGGGAATGAGCAGTTCTTC.